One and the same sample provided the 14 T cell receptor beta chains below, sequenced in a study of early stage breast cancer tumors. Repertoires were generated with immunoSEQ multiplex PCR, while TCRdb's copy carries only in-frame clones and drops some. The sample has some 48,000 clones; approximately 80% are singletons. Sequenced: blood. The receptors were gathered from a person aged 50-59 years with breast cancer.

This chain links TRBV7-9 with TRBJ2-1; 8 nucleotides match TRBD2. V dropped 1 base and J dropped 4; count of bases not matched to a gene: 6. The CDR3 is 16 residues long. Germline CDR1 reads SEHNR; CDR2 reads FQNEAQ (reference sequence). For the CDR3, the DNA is TGTGCCAGCAGCTTAGGGACTAGCAATACTTACAATGAGCAGTTCTTC. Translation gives CASSLGTSNTYNEQFF.

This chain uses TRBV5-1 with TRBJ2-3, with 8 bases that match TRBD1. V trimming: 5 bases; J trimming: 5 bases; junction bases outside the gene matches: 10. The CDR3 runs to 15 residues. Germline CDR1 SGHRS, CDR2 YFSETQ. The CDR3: CASSTGQGDEDTQYF. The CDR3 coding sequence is TGCGCCAGCAGTACCGGACAGGGAGATGAAGATACGCAGTATTTT.

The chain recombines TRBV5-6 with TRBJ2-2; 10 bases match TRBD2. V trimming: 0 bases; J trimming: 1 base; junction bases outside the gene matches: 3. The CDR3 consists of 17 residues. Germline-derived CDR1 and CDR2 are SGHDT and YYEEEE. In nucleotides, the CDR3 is TGTGCCAGCAGCTTGGTTAGGACTAGCGGGAACACCGGGGAGCTGTTTTTT. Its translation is CASSLVRTSGNTGELFF. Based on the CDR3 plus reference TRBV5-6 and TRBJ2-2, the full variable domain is DAGVTQSPTHLIKTRGQQVTLRCSPKSGHDTVSWYQQALGQGPQFIFQYYEEEERQRGNFPDRFSGHQFPNYSSELNVNALLLGDSALYLCASSLVRTSGNTGELFFGEGSRLTVL.

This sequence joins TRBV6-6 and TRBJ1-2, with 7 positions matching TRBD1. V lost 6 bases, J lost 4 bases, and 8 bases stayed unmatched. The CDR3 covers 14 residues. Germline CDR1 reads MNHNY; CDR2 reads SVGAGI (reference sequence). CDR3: CASSYPGDSYGYTF. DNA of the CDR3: TGTGCCAGCAGCTACCCGGGGGACAGCTATGGCTACACCTTC.

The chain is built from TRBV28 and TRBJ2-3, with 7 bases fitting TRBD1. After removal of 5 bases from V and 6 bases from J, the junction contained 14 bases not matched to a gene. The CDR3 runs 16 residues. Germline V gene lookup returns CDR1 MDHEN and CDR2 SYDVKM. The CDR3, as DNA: TGTGCCAGCAGTGCACCCGGGACAGCGATGGAGGATACGCAGTATTTT. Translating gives CASSAPGTAMEDTQYF.

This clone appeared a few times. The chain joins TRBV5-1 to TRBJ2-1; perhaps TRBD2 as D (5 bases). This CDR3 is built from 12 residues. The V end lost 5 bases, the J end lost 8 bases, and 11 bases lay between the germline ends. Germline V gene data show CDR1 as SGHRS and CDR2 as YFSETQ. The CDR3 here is CASSPGSYEQFF. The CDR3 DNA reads TGCGCCAGCAGTCCGGGGAGCTATGAGCAGTTCTTC.

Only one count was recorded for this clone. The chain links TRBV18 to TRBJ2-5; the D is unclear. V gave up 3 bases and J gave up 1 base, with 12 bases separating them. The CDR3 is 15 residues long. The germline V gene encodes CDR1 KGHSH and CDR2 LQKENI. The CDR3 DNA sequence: TGTGCCAGCTCACCCGAGTGGAGTGTCCAAGAGACCCAGTACTTC. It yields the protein CASSPEWSVQETQYF.

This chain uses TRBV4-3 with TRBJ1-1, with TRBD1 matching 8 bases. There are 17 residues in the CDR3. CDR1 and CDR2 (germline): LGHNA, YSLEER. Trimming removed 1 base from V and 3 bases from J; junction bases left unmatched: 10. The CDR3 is CASSQALGTGKDTEAFF. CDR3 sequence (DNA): TGCGCCAGCAGCCAAGCCCTAGGGACAGGCAAGGACACTGAAGCTTTCTTT.

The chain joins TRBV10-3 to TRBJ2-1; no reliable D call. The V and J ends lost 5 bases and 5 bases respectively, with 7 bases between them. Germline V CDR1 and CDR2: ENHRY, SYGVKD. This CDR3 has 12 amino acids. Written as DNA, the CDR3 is TGTGCCATCAGTTCGTTTGACAATGAGCAGTTCTTC. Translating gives CAISSFDNEQFF.

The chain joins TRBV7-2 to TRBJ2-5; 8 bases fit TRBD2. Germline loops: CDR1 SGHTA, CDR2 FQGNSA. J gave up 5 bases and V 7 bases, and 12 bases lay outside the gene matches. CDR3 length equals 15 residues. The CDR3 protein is CASTKAAGGMETQYF. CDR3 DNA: TGTGCCAGCACCAAAGCGGCGGGGGGAATGGAGACCCAGTACTTC.

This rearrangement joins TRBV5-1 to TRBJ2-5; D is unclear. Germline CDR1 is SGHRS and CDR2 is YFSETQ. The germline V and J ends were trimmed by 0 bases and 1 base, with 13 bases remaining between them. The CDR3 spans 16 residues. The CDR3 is CASSLGPQTVQETQYF. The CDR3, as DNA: TGCGCCAGCAGCTTGGGACCTCAGACGGTCCAAGAGACCCAGTACTTC.

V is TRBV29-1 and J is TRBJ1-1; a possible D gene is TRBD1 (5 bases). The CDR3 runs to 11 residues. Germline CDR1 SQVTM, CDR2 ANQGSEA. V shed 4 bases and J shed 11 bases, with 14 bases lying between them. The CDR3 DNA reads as TGCAGCGTTGGATGGGGGGAAAAGGCTTTCTTT. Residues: CSVGWGEKAFF.

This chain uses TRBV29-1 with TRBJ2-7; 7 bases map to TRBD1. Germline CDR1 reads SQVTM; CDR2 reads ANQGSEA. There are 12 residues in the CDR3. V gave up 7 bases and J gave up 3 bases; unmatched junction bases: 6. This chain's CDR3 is CSAQGEYYEQYF. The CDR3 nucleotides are TGCAGCGCCCAGGGGGAGTACTACGAGCAGTACTTC.

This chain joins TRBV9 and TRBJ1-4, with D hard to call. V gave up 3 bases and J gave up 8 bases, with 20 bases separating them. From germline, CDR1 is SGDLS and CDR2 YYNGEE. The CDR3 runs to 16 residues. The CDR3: CASSGNHPGLEEKLFF. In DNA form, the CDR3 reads TGTGCCAGCAGCGGTAATCACCCAGGCTTAGAGGAAAAACTGTTTTTT. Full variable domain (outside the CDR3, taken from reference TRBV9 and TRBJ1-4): DSGVTQTPKHLITATGQRVTLRCSPRSGDLSVYWYQQSLDQGLQFLIQYYNGEERAKGNILERFSAQQFPDLHSELNLSSLELGDSALYFCASSGNHPGLEEKLFFGSGTQLSVL.